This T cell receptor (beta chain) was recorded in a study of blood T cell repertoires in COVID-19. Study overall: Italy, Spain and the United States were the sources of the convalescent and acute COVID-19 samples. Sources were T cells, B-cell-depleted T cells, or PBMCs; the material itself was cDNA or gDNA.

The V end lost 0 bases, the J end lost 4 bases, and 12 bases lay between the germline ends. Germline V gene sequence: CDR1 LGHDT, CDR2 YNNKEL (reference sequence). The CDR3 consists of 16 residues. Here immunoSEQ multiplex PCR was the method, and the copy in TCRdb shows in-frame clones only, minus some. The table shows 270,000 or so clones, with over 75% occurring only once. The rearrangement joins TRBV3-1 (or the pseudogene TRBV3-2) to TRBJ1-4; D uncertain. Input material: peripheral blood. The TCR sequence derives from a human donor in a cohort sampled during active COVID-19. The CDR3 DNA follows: TGTGCCAGCAGCCAAGATATTGCACGGGATAATGAAAAACTGTTTTTT. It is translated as CASSQDIARDNEKLFF.